A selection of T cell receptor beta chains follows, all from one sample in a study of T-cell reconstitution after alpha-beta-depleted transplantation in children. In TCRdb, the PCR reads were re-called with MiXCR into one record per CDR3 protein. The table records around 800,000 distinct CDR3 sequences, approximately 15% of them present only once. This sample comprised PBMCs, mostly from graft donor cells, obtained 360 days after TCRalphabeta/CD19-depleted stem cell transplant. These receptors were taken from a male patient between 10 and 17 years old who had a stem cell transplant for acute lymphoblastic leukemia, so the T cells may come from the graft donor. Both conserved end residues are part of each CDR3. The order of the fields is J gene, clone size, V gene, D gene, CDR3 length, CDR3 DNA, CDR3 protein. The D gene is left open where the match is weak. Clone size is not always given. Where it is, it says once, few, many or a class for expanded clones.

TRBJ2-1,many,TRBV14,TRBD2,16,TGTGCCAGCAGCCATCACACTAGCGGGATCTACAATGAGCAGTTCTTC,CASSHHTSGIYNEQFF
TRBJ2-5,.,TRBV29-1,.,16,TGCAGCGTTGAAGTCCCATGGGGGAGGTCCCAAGAGACCCAGTACTTC,CSVEVPWGRSQETQYF
TRBJ1-6,.,TRBV14,.,14,TGTGCCAGCAGCCGGCGCAGGGAACATTCACCCCTCCACTTT,CASSRRREHSPLHF
TRBJ2-1,few,TRBV25-1,.,15,TGTGCCAGCAGTGAATATGGGGCTAGAGGCAATGAGCAGTTCTTC,CASSEYGARGNEQFF
TRBJ2-1,few,TRBV24-1,TRBD2,20,TGTGCCACCAGTGACACCGGGACTAGCGGGAGGGGGGGCTCCTACAATGAGCAGTTCTTC,CATSDTGTSGRGGSYNEQFF
TRBJ1-2,.,TRBV10-3,.,13,TGTGCCATCAGAGAGACAGCCCCGGTCGGCTACACCTTC,CAIRETAPVGYTF
TRBJ1-1,many,TRBV12-3/TRBV12-4,.,13,TGTGCCAGCAGCCCTTCCCCGAACACTGAAGCTTTCTTT,CASSPSPNTEAFF
TRBJ2-3,.,TRBV6-4,.,11,TGTGCCAGTTCTTTCGGAAATACGCAGTATTTT,CASSFGNTQYF
TRBJ2-1,many,TRBV24-1,.,12,TGTGCCACCAGTGATTTCTACAATGAGCAGTTCTTC,CATSDFYNEQFF
TRBJ2-5,few,TRBV7-9,.,15,TGTGCCAGCAGCTTAGCGCGGACAGACCAAGAGACCCAGTACTTC,CASSLARTDQETQYF
TRBJ2-7,.,TRBV10-3,.,17,TGTGCCATCAGGGGGTTAAGGGCATTTGGGCCTTCCTACGAGCAGTACTTC,CAIRGLRAFGPSYEQYF
TRBJ2-7,few,TRBV4-1,.,17,TGCGCCAGCAGCCAAGAAGGAGGCGTGGCAACCGCCTACGAGCAGTACTTC,CASSQEGGVATAYEQYF
TRBJ2-7,few,TRBV3-1,TRBD2,15,TGTGCCAGCAGCCAGCTAGCGGGAGTTGCTTACGAGCAGTACTTC,CASSQLAGVAYEQYF
TRBJ2-7,few,TRBV11-2,.,17,TGTGCCAGCAGCTTAGTGTCTTCCTATCAGGGAGGATACGAGCAGTACTTC,CASSLVSSYQGGYEQYF
TRBJ2-7,few,TRBV15,.,14,TGTGCCACCAGCCGCCCATCCGTTGGGTACGAGCAGTACTTC,CATSRPSVGYEQYF
TRBJ2-1,.,TRBV4-1,.,17,TGCGCCAGCAGCCAAGTTAGGGTAGGCGGCCCCTACAATGAGCAGTTCTTC,CASSQVRVGGPYNEQFF
TRBJ2-4,few,TRBV18,TRBD2,16,TGTGCCAGCTCACCGGTAGGGACTAGCGGGAGCAGCATTCAGTACTTC,CASSPVGTSGSSIQYF
TRBJ2-2,.,TRBV7-3,TRBD2,14,TGTGCCAGCAGCTTATGGGAGGGCCCCGGGGAGCTGTTTTTT,CASSLWEGPGELFF
TRBJ2-2,.,TRBV5-6,.,14,TGTGCCAGCAGCCAGACGGGATTCGGAGGGGAGCTGTTTTTT,CASSQTGFGGELFF
TRBJ2-7,.,TRBV15,TRBD2,17,TGTGCCACCAGCAGAGAATCTCGGCTAGCGGGAGACAACGAGCAGTACTTC,CATSRESRLAGDNEQYF
TRBJ2-1,.,TRBV14,TRBD2,17,TGTGCCAGCAGCTCATGGACTAGCGGGGCACTCCGTGGTGAGCAGTTCTTC,CASSSWTSGALRGEQFF
TRBJ1-1,few,TRBV27,.,14,TGTGCCAGCAGTTTTATCGAAAGGTACACTGAAGCTTTCTTT,CASSFIERYTEAFF
TRBJ2-3,few,TRBV4-1,.,15,TGCGCCAGCAGCCAAGATACGACGGGGCCAGATACGCAGTATTTT,CASSQDTTGPDTQYF
TRBJ1-1,few,TRBV20-1,.,13,TGCAGTGCTAGAGTGACGCATAACACTGAAGCTTTCTTT,CSARVTHNTEAFF
TRBJ2-4,few,TRBV5-1,TRBD1,21,TGCGCCAGCAGCTGGGGACAGGGCCAATCCTTGGGGGGACTAGCCAAAAACATTCAGTACTTC,CASSWGQGQSLGGLAKNIQYF
TRBJ2-7,many,TRBV6-2/TRBV6-3,TRBD2,15,TGTGCCAGCAGTTTCCAACTAGCGGGAGGAGGAGAGCAGTACTTC,CASSFQLAGGGEQYF
TRBJ1-5,.,TRBV20-1,TRBD1,18,TGCAGTGCTAGTATGGGACAGGGGATAGGTAAAAGCAATCAGCCCCAGCATTTT,CSASMGQGIGKSNQPQHF
TRBJ2-1,few,TRBV10-3,TRBD2,14,TGTGCCATCAGACGACTAGCGGGAGGAAATGAGCAGTTCTTC,CAIRRLAGGNEQFF
TRBJ2-5,.,TRBV14,TRBD2,16,TGTGCCAGCAGCAAAAGGACTAGCGGGAGGCAAGAGACCCAGTACTTC,CASSKRTSGRQETQYF
TRBJ2-5,.,TRBV12-2,.,16,TGTGCAAGTCGCTTAGTTAAAAATCTCACCTCAGGGACCCAGTACTTC,CASRLVKNLTSGTQYF
TRBJ2-7,.,TRBV2,.,16,TGTGCCAGCAGTGAAGGTCCGGGTTGGAGCTCCTACGAGCAGTACTTC,CASSEGPGWSSYEQYF
TRBJ2-7,few,TRBV20-1,TRBD1,12,TGCAGTGCTAGAGGACAGGGCTACGAGCAGTACTTC,CSARGQGYEQYF
TRBJ2-1,few,TRBV24-1,TRBD2,15,TGTGCCACCAGTGAACCGTCGGCGGGAGGAAATGAGCAGTTCTTC,CATSEPSAGGNEQFF
TRBJ2-3,few,TRBV20-1,.,15,TGCAGTGCTAGAGGTGGCGGAACTAACACAGATACGCAGTATTTT,CSARGGGTNTDTQYF
TRBJ2-3,few,TRBV5-5,TRBD1,17,TGTGCCAGCAGCTTGAGACAGGGCCAATGGGGCACAGATACGCAGTATTTT,CASSLRQGQWGTDTQYF
TRBJ1-5,few,TRBV15,.,18,TGTGCCACCAGCAGAGTCGGGGGCGTGGGAGGGGCGAATCAGCCCCAGCATTTT,CATSRVGGVGGANQPQHF
TRBJ2-2,.,TRBV9,.,12,TGTGCCAGCAGCCCCAACACCGGGGAGCTGTCTTTT,CASSPNTGELSF
TRBJ2-1,many,TRBV7-2,TRBD1,17,TGTGCCAGCAGCTTACCGCGGAGCACAGGGGCGTACAATGAGCAGTTCTTC,CASSLPRSTGAYNEQFF
TRBJ1-3,few,TRBV4-1,.,15,TGCGCCACCTCGATCTCCGTAGTTTCTGGAAACACCATATATTTT,CATSISVVSGNTIYF
TRBJ1-4,few,TRBV20-1,.,14,TGCAGTGCTTTACAGGGAGCAACTAATGAAAAACTGTTTTTT,CSALQGATNEKLFF
TRBJ2-1,.,TRBV15,TRBD2,13,TGTGCCACCTCAGAGGGGACTAGCGACGAGCAGTTCTTC,CATSEGTSDEQFF
TRBJ2-3,many,TRBV29-1,TRBD2,13,TGCAGCGGAACTAGCGGGATTACTGATACGCAGTATTTT,CSGTSGITDTQYF
TRBJ1-1,.,TRBV5-1,.,16,TGCGCCAGCAGCTTGGCCCAGGGAGGGTTGAACACTGAAGCTTTCTTT,CASSLAQGGLNTEAFF
TRBJ2-5,many,TRBV4-1,.,14,TGCGCCAGCAGCCTCCTCGACCTAGTCGAGACCCAGTACTTC,CASSLLDLVETQYF
TRBJ2-7,few,TRBV12-3/TRBV12-4,TRBD1,17,TGTGCCAGCAGCTCCGCGACAGGGGGCGCGATAGGCGACGAGCAGTACTTC,CASSSATGGAIGDEQYF
TRBJ1-4,.,TRBV6-1,TRBD1,14,TGTGCCAGCAGCCTGACAGGGTCGGGTGAAAAACTGTTTTTT,CASSLTGSGEKLFF
TRBJ1-5,once,TRBV15,TRBD1,15,TGTGCCACCAGCGGTGACAGGGCTCCGGGTCAGCCCCAGCATTTT,CATSGDRAPGQPQHF
TRBJ2-3,few,TRBV29-1,.,15,TGCAGCGTCCCGGCCTTTTTGACTAGCACAGATACGCAGTATTTT,CSVPAFLTSTDTQYF
TRBJ2-7,few,TRBV18,TRBD2,14,TGTGCCAGCTCACCAGGGACTAGCGGGATCGGGCAGTACTTC,CASSPGTSGIGQYF
TRBJ2-7,.,TRBV29-1,.,11,TGCAGCGTTGACGCCAGCCACGAGCAGTACTTC,CSVDASHEQYF
TRBJ2-1,many,TRBV5-1,.,16,TGCGCCAGCAGCCTAGATTCTGACAGCTCCTACAATGAGCAGTTCTTC,CASSLDSDSSYNEQFF
TRBJ2-1,few,TRBV12-3/TRBV12-4,TRBD2,18,TGTGCCAGCTATAAAAATAGCGGGAGGGCATTAGCCTACAATGAGCAGTTCTTC,CASYKNSGRALAYNEQFF